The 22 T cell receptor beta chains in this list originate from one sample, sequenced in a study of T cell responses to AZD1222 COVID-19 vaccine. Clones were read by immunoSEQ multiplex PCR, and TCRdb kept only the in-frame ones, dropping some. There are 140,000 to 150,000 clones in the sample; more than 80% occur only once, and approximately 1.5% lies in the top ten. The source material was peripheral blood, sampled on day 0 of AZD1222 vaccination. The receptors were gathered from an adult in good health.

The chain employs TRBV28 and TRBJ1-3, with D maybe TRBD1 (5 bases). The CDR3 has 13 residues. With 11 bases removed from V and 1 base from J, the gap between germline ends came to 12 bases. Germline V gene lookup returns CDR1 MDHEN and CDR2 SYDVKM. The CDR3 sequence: CAAIGASGNTIYF. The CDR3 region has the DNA TGTGCCGCTATAGGGGCATCTGGAAACACCATATATTTT.

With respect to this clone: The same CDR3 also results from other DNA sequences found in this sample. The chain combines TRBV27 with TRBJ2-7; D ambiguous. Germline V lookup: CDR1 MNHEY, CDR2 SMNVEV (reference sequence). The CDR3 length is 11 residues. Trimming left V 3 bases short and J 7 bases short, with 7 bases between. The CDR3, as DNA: TGTGCCAGCAGTTTCTATGGGGAGCAGTACTTC. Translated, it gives CASSFYGEQYF.

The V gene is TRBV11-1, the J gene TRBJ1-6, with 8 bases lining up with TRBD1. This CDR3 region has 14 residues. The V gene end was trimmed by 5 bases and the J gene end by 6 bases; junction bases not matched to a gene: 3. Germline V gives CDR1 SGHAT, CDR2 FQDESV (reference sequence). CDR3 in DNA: TGTGCCAGCAGCCGGGACAGGCTTAATTCACCCCTCCACTTT. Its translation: CASSRDRLNSPLHF.

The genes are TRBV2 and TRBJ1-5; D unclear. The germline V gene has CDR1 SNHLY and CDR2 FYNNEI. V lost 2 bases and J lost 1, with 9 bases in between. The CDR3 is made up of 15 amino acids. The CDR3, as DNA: TGTGCCAGCAGTGAACTCCGAGCAAGCAATCAGCCCCAGCATTTT. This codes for CASSELRASNQPQHF. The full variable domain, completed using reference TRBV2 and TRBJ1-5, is EPEVTQTPSHQVTQMGQEVILRCVPISNHLYFYWYRQILGQKVEFLVSFYNNEISEKSEIFDDQFSVERPDGSNFTLKIRSTKLEDSAMYFCASSELRASNQPQHFGDGTRLSIL.

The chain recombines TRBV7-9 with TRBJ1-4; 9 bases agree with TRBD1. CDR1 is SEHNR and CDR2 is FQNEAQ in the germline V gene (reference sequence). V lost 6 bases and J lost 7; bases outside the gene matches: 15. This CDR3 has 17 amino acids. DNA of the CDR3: TGTGCCAGCAGACCCGGACAGGGGTTCCGATCGGGTGAAAAACTGTTTTTT. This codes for CASRPGQGFRSGEKLFF.

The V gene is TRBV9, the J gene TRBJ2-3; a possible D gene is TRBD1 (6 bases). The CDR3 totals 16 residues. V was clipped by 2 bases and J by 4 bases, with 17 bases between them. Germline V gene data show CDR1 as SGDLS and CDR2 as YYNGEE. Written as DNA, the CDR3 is TGTGCCAGCAGCGTGAAGCCCCAGAGGGGGTCAGATACGCAGTATTTT. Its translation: CASSVKPQRGSDTQYF.

The CDR3 DNA reads as TGTGCCAGTAGTTGGGACGGGAACACTGAAGCTTTCTTT. Amino acid sequence: CASSWDGNTEAFF. V gene TRBV19 combines with J gene TRBJ1-1; TRBD1 is a possible D gene (5 bases). Germline lookup yields CDR1 LNHDA and CDR2 SQIVND (reference sequence). V dropped 5 bases and J dropped 1 base, with 8 bases sitting between them. This CDR3 comprises 13 residues.

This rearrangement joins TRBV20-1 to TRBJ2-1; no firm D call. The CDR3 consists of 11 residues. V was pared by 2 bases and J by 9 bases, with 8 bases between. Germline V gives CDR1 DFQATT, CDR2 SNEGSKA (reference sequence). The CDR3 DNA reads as TGCAGTGCTAGAAGGGTGGGTGAGCAGTTCTTC. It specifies CSARRVGEQFF.

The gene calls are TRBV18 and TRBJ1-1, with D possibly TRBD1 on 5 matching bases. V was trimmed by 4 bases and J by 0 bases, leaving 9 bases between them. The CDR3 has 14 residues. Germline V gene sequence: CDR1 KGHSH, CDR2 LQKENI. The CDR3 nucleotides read TGTGCCAGCTCACAAGGGACTGTGAACACTGAAGCTTTCTTT. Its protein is CASSQGTVNTEAFF.

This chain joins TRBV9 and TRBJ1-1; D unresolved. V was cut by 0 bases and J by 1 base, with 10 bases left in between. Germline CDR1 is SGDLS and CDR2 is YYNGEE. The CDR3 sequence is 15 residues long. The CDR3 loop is CASSVEAWGNTEAFF. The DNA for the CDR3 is TGTGCCAGCAGCGTAGAGGCCTGGGGGAACACTGAAGCTTTCTTT.

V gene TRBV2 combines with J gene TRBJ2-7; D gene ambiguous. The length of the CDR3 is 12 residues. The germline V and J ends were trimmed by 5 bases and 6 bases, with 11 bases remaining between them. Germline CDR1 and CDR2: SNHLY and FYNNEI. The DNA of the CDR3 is TGTGCCAGCAGTCTGCTTGGGCGCGAGCAGTACTTC. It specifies CASSLLGREQYF.

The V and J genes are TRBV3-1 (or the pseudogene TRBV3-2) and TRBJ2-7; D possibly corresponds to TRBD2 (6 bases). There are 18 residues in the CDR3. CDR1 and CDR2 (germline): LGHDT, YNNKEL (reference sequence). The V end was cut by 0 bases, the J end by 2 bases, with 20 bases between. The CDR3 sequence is CASSQEGLGRGLPYEQYF. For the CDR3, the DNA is TGTGCCAGCAGCCAAGAAGGGCTAGGGCGGGGCCTCCCCTACGAGCAGTACTTC.

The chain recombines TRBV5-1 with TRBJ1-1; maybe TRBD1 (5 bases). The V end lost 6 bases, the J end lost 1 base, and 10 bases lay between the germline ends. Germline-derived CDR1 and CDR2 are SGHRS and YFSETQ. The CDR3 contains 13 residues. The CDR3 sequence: CASKGHANTEAFF. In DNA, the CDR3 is TGCGCCAGCAAAGGACACGCGAACACTGAAGCTTTCTTT.

CDR3: CASSLAPVGRRNTEAFF. The CDR3 DNA is TGTGCCAGCAGCTTAGCGCCGGTGGGCAGGCGGAACACTGAAGCTTTCTTT. The chain uses TRBV7-8 and TRBJ1-1; D is uncertain. The length of the CDR3 is 17 residues. The germline V gene encodes CDR1 SGHVS and CDR2 FQNEAQ. Trimming took off 0 bases at V and 1 base at J, with 15 bases between the two ends.

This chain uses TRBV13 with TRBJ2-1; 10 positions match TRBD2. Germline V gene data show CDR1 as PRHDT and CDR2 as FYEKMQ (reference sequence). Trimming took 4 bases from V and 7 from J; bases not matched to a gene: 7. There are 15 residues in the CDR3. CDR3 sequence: CASSSKRGGRNEQFF. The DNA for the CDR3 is TGTGCCAGCAGCTCCAAGCGGGGGGGCCGTAATGAGCAGTTCTTC.

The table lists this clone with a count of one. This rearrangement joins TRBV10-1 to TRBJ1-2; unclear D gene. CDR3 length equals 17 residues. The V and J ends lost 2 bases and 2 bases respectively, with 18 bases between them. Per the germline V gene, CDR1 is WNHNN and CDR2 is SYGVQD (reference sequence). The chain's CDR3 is CASSEKVMGRPNYGYTF. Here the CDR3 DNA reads TGCGCCAGCAGTGAGAAGGTTATGGGTAGGCCGAACTATGGCTACACCTTC.

Written as DNA, the CDR3 is TGTGCCATCAGTGCACAGCATGAAGCTTTCTTT. It codes for CAISAQHEAFF. J is TRBJ1-1 and V is TRBV10-3; D is unresolved. This CDR3 has 11 amino acids. V dropped 4 bases and J dropped 7 bases, with 7 bases sitting between them. CDR1 and CDR2 from the germline V gene are ENHRY and SYGVKD.

The CDR3 DNA sequence: TGTGCCAGTACCTCGACAGGGGTCTATGGCTACACCTTC. This sequence encodes CASTSTGVYGYTF. This sequence joins TRBV19 and TRBJ1-2, with 8 bases lining up with TRBD1. The CDR3 is 13 residues long. Germline V gives CDR1 LNHDA, CDR2 SQIVND (reference sequence). With V trimmed by 7 bases and J by 4 bases, 5 bases remained unmatched.

Here the CDR3 reads CATSGPQAKNIQYF. DNA of the CDR3: TGTGCCACCAGTGGGCCTCAGGCCAAAAACATTCAGTACTTC. The V and J genes are TRBV24-1 and TRBJ2-4; D is uncertain. This CDR3 spans 14 amino acids. Per germline, CDR1 KGHDR and CDR2 SFDVKD. Between the trimmed V and J ends, which lost 5 bases and 1 base, there was a span of 8 bases.

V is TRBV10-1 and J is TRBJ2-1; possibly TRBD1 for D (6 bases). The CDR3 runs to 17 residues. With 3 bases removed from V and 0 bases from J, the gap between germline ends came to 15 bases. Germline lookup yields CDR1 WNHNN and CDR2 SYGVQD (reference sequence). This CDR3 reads CASSDQGHLSSYNEQFF. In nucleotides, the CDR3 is TGCGCCAGCAGTGACCAGGGACACTTGAGCTCCTACAATGAGCAGTTCTTC.

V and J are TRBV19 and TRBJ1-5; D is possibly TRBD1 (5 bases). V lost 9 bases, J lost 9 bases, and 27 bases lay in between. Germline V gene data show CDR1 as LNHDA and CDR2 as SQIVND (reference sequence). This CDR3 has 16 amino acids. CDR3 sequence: CASSLGVGGGSRPQHF. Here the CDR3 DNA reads TGTGCCAGCAGCTTAGGGGTCGGCGGAGGCTCTCGGCCCCAGCATTTT.

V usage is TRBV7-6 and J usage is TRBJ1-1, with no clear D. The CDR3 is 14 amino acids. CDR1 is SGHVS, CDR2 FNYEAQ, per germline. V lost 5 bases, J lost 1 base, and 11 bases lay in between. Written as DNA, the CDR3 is TGTGCCAGCAGCCCCCGGCCAACGAACACTGAAGCTTTCTTT. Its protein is CASSPRPTNTEAFF.